Listed below are T cell receptor beta chains from one sample, sequenced in a study of tumor-infiltrating lymphocytes in localized non-small cell lung cancer. Repertoires were generated with immunoSEQ multiplex PCR, while TCRdb's copy carries only in-frame clones and drops some. This sample has about 6,700 clones; over 60% occur once, and the top ten carry about a sixth. Sequencing was carried out using uninvolved lung tissue not adjacent to the tumor. These receptors all stem from a human donor with non-small cell lung cancer. CDR3s include the opening cysteine and the closing phenylalanine or tryptophan. The order of the fields is CDR3 length, J gene, V gene, D gene, clone size, CDR3 protein, CDR3 DNA. A D gene is named only where the DNA matches it firmly. The size field is filled for only some rows; it gives once, few, many or a size class.

>14|TRBJ2-5|TRBV5-6|NA|NA
CASSLQGTRETQYF
TGTGCCAGCAGCTTGCAGGGCACGCGAGAGACCCAGTACTTC
>15|TRBJ2-1|TRBV7-6|TRBD1|NA
CASSLRTGYYNEQFF
TGTGCCAGCAGCTTGAGGACAGGGTACTACAATGAGCAGTTCTTC
>13|TRBJ2-4|TRBV13|NA|NA
CASTHRAGNIQYF
TGTGCCAGTACTCACAGGGCGGGGAACATTCAGTACTTC
>14|TRBJ1-5|TRBV7-2|NA|NA
CASSYGELNQPQHF
TGTGCCAGCAGTTATGGGGAACTCAATCAGCCCCAGCATTTT
>15|TRBJ1-6|TRBV9|NA|NA
CASSVGGKNNSPLHF
TGTGCCAGCAGCGTAGGGGGCAAGAATAATTCACCCCTCCACTTT
>15|TRBJ2-3|TRBV28|TRBD2|NA
CASSPGLAGVDTQYF
TGTGCCAGCAGTCCCGGACTAGCGGGCGTAGATACGCAGTATTTT
>14|TRBJ1-1|TRBV30|NA|NA
CAWRGTGTNPEAFF
TGTGCCTGGAGAGGAACAGGGACAAACCCTGAAGCTTTCTTT
>13|TRBJ2-3|TRBV5-4|NA|NA
CASSTDPSSTQYF
TGTGCCAGCAGCACCGACCCGTCATCCACGCAGTATTTT
>15|TRBJ2-7|TRBV7-3|NA|NA
CASSFLPGPSYEQYF
TGTGCCAGCAGCTTCCTACCGGGACCCAGCTACGAGCAGTACTTC
>15|TRBJ2-1|TRBV7-9|NA|NA
CASSLSGSSYNEQFF
TGTGCCAGCAGCTTATCGGGGAGCTCCTACAATGAGCAGTTCTTC
>15|TRBJ2-7|TRBV9|NA|few
CASSVELAGIHEQYF
TGTGCCAGCAGCGTGGAACTAGCTGGGATCCACGAGCAGTACTTC
>16|TRBJ2-1|TRBV19|TRBD1|few
CASSLTPGGSINEQFF
TGTGCCAGTAGTCTAACTCCAGGGGGCTCAATTAATGAGCAGTTCTTC
>15|TRBJ1-5|TRBV10-2|NA|NA
CASSEYNRDNQPQHF
TGCGCCAGCAGTGAGTACAACAGGGACAATCAGCCCCAGCATTTT
>16|TRBJ1-2|TRBV25-1|NA|NA
CASSPHILGTNYGYTF
TGTGCCAGCAGTCCCCATATCCTGGGGACTAACTATGGCTACACCTTC
>13|TRBJ1-4|TRBV7-6|NA|NA
CAIREGANEKLFF
TGTGCCATCAGGGAGGGAGCTAATGAAAAACTGTTTTTT
>13|TRBJ1-1|TRBV7-9|NA|NA
CASSETGNTEAFF
TGTGCCAGCAGCGAAACAGGGAACACTGAAGCTTTCTTT
>14|TRBJ1-1|TRBV2|NA|NA
CASSERAVNTEAFF
TGTGCCAGCAGTGAGAGAGCGGTGAACACTGAAGCTTTCTTT
>15|TRBJ2-1|TRBV6-5|TRBD2|NA
CASGETSGRVDEQFF
TGTGCCAGCGGGGAGACTAGCGGGAGGGTTGATGAGCAGTTCTTC
>13|TRBJ1-3|TRBV30|NA|NA
CASLEVAGNTIYF
TGTGCCTCATTGGAGGTTGCAGGAAACACCATATATTTT
>15|TRBJ2-7|TRBV11-1|NA|NA
CASSLNGLSTYEQYF
TGTGCCAGCAGCTTAAATGGGCTGTCGACCTACGAGCAGTACTTC
>16|TRBJ2-1|TRBV9|NA|once
CASSPVGRGSYNEQFF
TGTGCCAGCAGCCCCGTGGGGCGGGGTTCCTACAATGAGCAGTTCTTC
>16|TRBJ2-1|TRBV7-8|NA|NA
CASSSPGASGWNEQFF
TGTGCCAGCAGCTCACCGGGAGCCAGCGGTTGGAATGAGCAGTTCTTC
>13|TRBJ1-3|TRBV6-1|NA|NA
CASSQNPGNTIYF
TGTGCCAGCAGTCAAAACCCGGGAAACACCATATATTTT
>14|TRBJ1-1|TRBV2|NA|NA
CASHRAGLNTEAFF
TGTGCCAGCCACCGGGCAGGGCTGAACACTGAAGCTTTCTTT
>13|TRBJ2-7|TRBV9|TRBD1|few
CASSGQGTYEQYF
TGTGCCAGCAGCGGACAGGGGACCTACGAGCAGTACTTC
>15|TRBJ2-1|TRBV6-1|NA|NA
CASSEMQPPGNEQFF
TGTGCCAGCAGTGAAATGCAGCCCCCCGGCAATGAGCAGTTCTTC
>16|TRBJ2-5|TRBV5-6|TRBD2|NA
CASSGRLAGGQETQYF
TGTGCCAGCAGCGGGAGACTAGCGGGGGGGCAAGAGACCCAGTACTTC
>14|TRBJ2-2|TRBV6-6|NA|NA
CASSRGTATGELFF
TGTGCCAGCAGTCGCGGGACAGCCACCGGGGAGCTGTTTTTT
>14|TRBJ2-5|TRBV2|TRBD2|NA
CATKAMGLQETQYF
TGTGCCACCAAGGCCATGGGACTACAAGAGACCCAGTACTTC
>18|TRBJ1-2|TRBV28|NA|NA
CASSSSDSLVFNNYGYTF
TGTGCCAGCAGTTCCTCGGACAGCCTAGTCTTTAATAACTATGGCTACACCTTC
>14|TRBJ2-1|TRBV5-5|NA|NA
CASSLGRSYNEQFF
TGTGCCAGCAGCTTGGGGCGCTCCTACAATGAGCAGTTCTTC
>16|TRBJ1-3|TRBV15|NA|NA
CATSRTVQDSGNTIYF
TGTGCCACCAGCAGAACGGTGCAAGACTCTGGAAACACCATATATTTT
>13|TRBJ2-3|TRBV19|NA|NA
CASSITPTDTQYF
TGTGCCAGTAGTATAACCCCCACAGATACGCAGTATTTT
>13|TRBJ1-1|TRBV5-6|NA|NA
CASSPQRAAEAFF
TGTGCCAGCAGCCCTCAAAGGGCCGCTGAAGCTTTCTTT
>15|TRBJ1-2|TRBV5-1|TRBD1|NA
CASSLDGQGLYGYTF
TGCGCCAGCAGCTTGGATGGACAGGGATTATATGGCTACACCTTC
>14|TRBJ1-2|TRBV6-6|TRBD1|NA
CASSYSAGGYGYTF
TGTGCCAGCAGTTACTCGGCAGGGGGCTATGGCTACACCTTC
>14|TRBJ2-3|TRBV6-5|TRBD2|NA
CASRITSGGDTQYF
TGTGCCAGCAGAATTACTAGCGGGGGAGATACGCAGTATTTT
>15|TRBJ2-1|TRBV2|TRBD2|NA
CASSALAGGINEQFF
TGTGCCAGCAGCGCTCTAGCGGGAGGGATCAATGAGCAGTTCTTC
>15|TRBJ2-1|TRBV5-5|TRBD2|NA
CASSLVSGRADEQFF
TGTGCCAGCAGCTTGGTTAGCGGGAGAGCGGATGAGCAGTTCTTC
>13|TRBJ1-2|TRBV7-2|TRBD1|NA
CASSSTGFFGYTF
TGTGCCAGCAGCTCGACAGGGTTTTTTGGCTACACCTTC
>14|TRBJ2-7|TRBV5-4|TRBD2|NA
CASSLGIPGGEQYF
TGTGCCAGCAGCTTGGGGATCCCGGGAGGCGAGCAGTACTTC
>12|TRBJ1-1|TRBV28|NA|NA
CASSLLNTEAFF
TGTGCCAGCAGTTTGCTGAACACTGAAGCTTTCTTT
>15|TRBJ2-7|TRBV9|NA|NA
CASSPVGGFSYEQYF
TGTGCCAGCAGCCCGGTGGGCGGGTTCTCCTACGAGCAGTACTTC
>15|TRBJ1-4|TRBV30|NA|NA
CAWSSLGSPNEKLFF
TGTGCCTGGAGTTCTTTAGGGTCCCCTAATGAAAAACTGTTTTTT
>15|TRBJ1-1|TRBV28|NA|NA
CASSPRVGGVTEAFF
TGTGCTAGCAGTCCCCGTGTAGGGGGGGTCACTGAAGCTTTCTTT
>12|TRBJ2-1|TRBV6-1|NA|NA
CASSLRPDEQFF
TGTGCCAGCAGTCTGCGCCCGGATGAGCAGTTCTTC
>12|TRBJ2-5|TRBV10-2|NA|NA
CASSENQETQYF
TGCGCCAGCAGCGAGAACCAAGAGACCCAGTACTTC
>19|TRBJ2-6|TRBV5-1|TRBD2|NA
CASSQGLAGASSGANVLTF
TGCGCCAGCAGCCAGGGACTAGCGGGAGCTAGCTCTGGGGCCAACGTCCTGACTTTC
>14|TRBJ1-1|TRBV5-6|NA|NA
CASSLNSQRRKAFF
TGTGCCAGCAGCTTGAACAGCCAGAGGAGGAAAGCTTTCTTT
>15|TRBJ1-2|TRBV4-3|TRBD1|medium-sized
CASSPGTGGLYGYTF
TGCGCCAGCAGCCCCGGGACAGGGGGCCTCTATGGCTACACCTTC
>15|TRBJ2-7|TRBV5-1|NA|NA
CASSPSGAETYEQYF
TGCGCCAGCAGCCCCAGTGGGGCTGAGACCTACGAGCAGTACTTC
>14|TRBJ2-7|TRBV15|NA|NA
CATSRDFFPTEQYF
TGTGCCACCAGCAGAGATTTTTTTCCAACTGAGCAGTACTTC
>16|TRBJ2-3|TRBV9|NA|NA
CASSEGRGISTDTQYF
TGTGCCAGCAGCGAGGGCCGCGGGATAAGCACAGATACGCAGTATTTT